The entry below gives a single T cell receptor beta chain sequence along with its context. This specimen comes from a study of technical replicates of blood from several donors. Libraries were prepared by immunoSEQ multiplex PCR; TCRdb keeps only in-frame clonotypes and omits some of them. The table includes approximately 70,000 clones, about 97% detected once. Germline CDR1 and CDR2: SGHNT and YYREEE (reference sequence). Trimming at V came to 1 base and at J to 0 bases, leaving 12 bases not matched to a gene. This CDR3 comprises 18 residues. V and J are TRBV5-4 and TRBJ2-7; 8 bases agree with TRBD2. The sample taken for sequencing was T cells isolated from PBMCs. The TCR sequence derives from a human donor in good health. CDR3 in DNA: TGTGCCAGCAGCTTGAGATCATCGGTAGCGGGGAGCTCCTACGAGCAGTACTTC. Its protein is CASSLRSSVAGSSYEQYF. Looking up the rest from reference TRBV5-4 and TRBJ2-7 gives the full variable domain: ETGVTQSPTHLIKTRGQQVTLRCSSQSGHNTVSWYQQALGQGPQFIFQYYREEENGRGNFPPRFSGLQFPNYSSELNVNALELDDSALYLCASSLRSSVAGSSYEQYFGPGTRLTVT.